One and the same sample provided the 5 T cell receptor beta chains below, sequenced in a study of PD-1 blockade in classical Hodgkin lymphoma. The data were produced by immunoSEQ multiplex PCR, yet TCRdb's version contains in-frame clones alone and is incomplete. The repertoire holds 40,000 to 45,000 clones, 78% seen once, with under 15% in the top ten. No patient escaped relapse after autologous stem cell transplantation, and brentuximab vedotin exposure varied. Sequenced material: peripheral blood mononuclear cells (PBMCs), taken at baseline. The receptors originated from a human donor with classical Hodgkin lymphoma.

The chain joins TRBV5-3 to TRBJ1-1; no definite D call. TRBV5-3 carries the ORF label, with uncertain function. The V end lost 1 base, the J end lost 1 base, and 5 bases lay between the germline ends. This CDR3 contains 13 residues. The CDR3 region is CARSLHGNTEAFF. The CDR3 DNA is TGTGCCAGAAGCTTGCACGGGAACACTGAAGCTTTCTTT.

This chain uses TRBV7-9 with TRBJ2-7, with TRBD1 matching 10 bases. V trimming: 5 bases; J trimming: 0 bases; junction bases outside the gene matches: 4. There are 15 residues in the CDR3. CDR1 is SEHNR, CDR2 FQNEAQ, per germline (reference sequence). This chain's CDR3 is CASSQRQGASYEQYF. CDR3 nucleotide sequence: TGTGCCAGCAGCCAACGACAGGGGGCCTCCTACGAGCAGTACTTC.

The chain employs TRBV6-1 and TRBJ1-2; 7 bases map to TRBD1. The CDR3 is 15 amino acids. Per germline, CDR1 MNHNS and CDR2 SASEGT. The V and J ends lost 5 bases and 4 bases, in that order; junction bases with no gene match: 10. The CDR3 region has the DNA TGTGCCAGCAGTTCCTTGGGACAGCCTACCTATGGCTACACCTTC. Translation: CASSSLGQPTYGYTF.

The chain is built from TRBV7-2 and TRBJ1-1; D call uncertain. Germline V gene lookup returns CDR1 SGHTA and CDR2 FQGNSA. V lost 4 bases and J 0 bases, leaving 6 bases between the germline ends. The CDR3 has 13 amino acids. The CDR3 bases are TGTGCCAGCAGCTCGGTAATGAACACTGAAGCTTTCTTT. Its translation: CASSSVMNTEAFF. Variable domain in full (rest from reference TRBV7-2 and TRBJ1-1): GAGVSQSPSNKVTEKGKDVELRCDPISGHTALYWYRQSLGQGLEFLIYFQGNSAPDKSGLPSDRFSAERTGGSVSTLTIQRTQQEDSAVYLCASSSVMNTEAFFGQGTRLTVV.

Concerning this clone itself: The sample has other DNA sequences that encode this CDR3 too. The chain joins TRBV27 to TRBJ1-2; TRBD1 matches at 8 bases. The CDR3 spans 14 residues. Germline assignment: CDR1 MNHEY and CDR2 SMNVEV (reference sequence). Trimming took 6 bases from V and 0 from J; bases not matched to a gene: 3. The CDR3 reads CASSLDRANYGYTF. The DNA for the CDR3 is TGTGCCAGCAGCCTGGACAGGGCTAACTATGGCTACACCTTC.